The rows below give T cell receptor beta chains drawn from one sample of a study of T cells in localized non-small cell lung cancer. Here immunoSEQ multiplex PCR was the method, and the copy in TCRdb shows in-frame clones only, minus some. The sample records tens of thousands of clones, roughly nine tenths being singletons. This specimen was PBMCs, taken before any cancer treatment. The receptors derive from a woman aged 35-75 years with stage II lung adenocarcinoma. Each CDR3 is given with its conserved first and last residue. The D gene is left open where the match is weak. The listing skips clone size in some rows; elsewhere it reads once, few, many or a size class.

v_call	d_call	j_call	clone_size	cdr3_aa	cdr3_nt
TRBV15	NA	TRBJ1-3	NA	CATSRETGASGNTIYF	TGTGCCACCAGCAGAGAAACGGGAGCCTCTGGAAACACCATATATTTT
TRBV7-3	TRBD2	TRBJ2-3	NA	CASSPQAGGHEDTQYF	TGTGCCAGCAGCCCCCAGGCGGGGGGGCATGAAGATACGCAGTATTTT
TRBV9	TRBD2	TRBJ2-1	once	CASSAGLAGAYNEQFF	TGTGCCAGCAGTGCCGGACTAGCGGGGGCCTACAATGAGCAGTTCTTC
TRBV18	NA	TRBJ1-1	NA	CASSPPFLGRTEAFF	TGTGCCAGCTCACCACCGTTCCTGGGGCGCACTGAAGCTTTCTTT
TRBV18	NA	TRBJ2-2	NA	CASSEGNTGELFF	TGTGCCAGCTCGGAAGGAAACACCGGGGAGCTGTTTTTT
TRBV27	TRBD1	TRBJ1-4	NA	CATRQGAATNEKLFF	TGTGCCACACGACAGGGGGCTGCAACTAATGAAAAACTGTTTTTT
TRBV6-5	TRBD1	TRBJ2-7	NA	CASSYSDRGYEQYF	TGTGCCAGCAGTTACTCGGACAGGGGCTACGAGCAGTACTTC
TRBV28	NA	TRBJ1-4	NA	CASSSKQGLREKLFF	TGTGCCAGCAGTTCCAAACAGGGTTTGAGAGAAAAACTGTTTTTT
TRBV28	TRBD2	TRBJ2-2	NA	CASLGLAGDTGELFF	TGTGCCAGCCTCGGACTAGCGGGAGACACCGGGGAGCTGTTTTTT
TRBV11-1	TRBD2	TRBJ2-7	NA	CASSLYRGGGNYEQYF	TGTGCCAGCAGCTTATATCGCGGGGGGGGAAACTACGAGCAGTACTTC
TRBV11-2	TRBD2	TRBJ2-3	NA	CASGTSGSTDTQYF	TGTGCCAGCGGGACTAGCGGGAGCACAGATACGCAGTATTTT
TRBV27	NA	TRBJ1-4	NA	CASSSLGELFF	TGTGCCAGCAGTTCCTTAGGGGAACTGTTTTTT
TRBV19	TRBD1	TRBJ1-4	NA	CASTRGGGGNEKLFF	TGTGCCAGTACGAGAGGGGGCGGAGGGAATGAAAAACTGTTTTTT
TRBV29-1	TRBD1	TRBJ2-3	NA	CSLWDRGKPSTDTQYF	TGCAGCCTCTGGGACAGGGGCAAACCTAGCACAGATACGCAGTATTTT
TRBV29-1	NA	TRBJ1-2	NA	CSAQAQGGYTF	TGCAGCGCCCAGGCGCAGGGGGGCTACACCTTC
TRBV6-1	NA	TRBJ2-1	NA	CASSEIRADEQFF	TGTGCCAGCAGTGAAATACGAGCGGATGAGCAGTTCTTC
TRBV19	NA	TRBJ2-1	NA	CASSINGGDEQFF	TGTGCCAGTAGTATAAATGGAGGAGATGAGCAGTTCTTC
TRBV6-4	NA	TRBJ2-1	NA	CASSEYGAREQFF	TGTGCCAGCAGTGAATACGGAGCTCGAGAGCAGTTCTTC
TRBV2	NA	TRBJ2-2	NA	CASSRGGELFF	TGTGCCAGCTCTCGCGGGGGGGAGCTGTTTTTT
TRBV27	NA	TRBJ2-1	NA	CASSRPLGGGYNEQFF	TGTGCCAGCAGCCGCCCACTAGGGGGAGGCTACAATGAGCAGTTCTTC
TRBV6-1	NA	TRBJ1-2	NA	CASSEGRRPNYGYTF	TGTGCCAGCAGTGAAGGCAGGCGTCCTAACTATGGCTACACCTTC
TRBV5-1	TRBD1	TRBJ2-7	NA	CASSLGPRHRDRGNEQYF	TGCGCCAGCAGCTTGGGTCCCCGGCACCGGGACAGGGGCAACGAGCAGTACTTC
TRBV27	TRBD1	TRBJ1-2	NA	CASSGGQYGYTF	TGTGCCAGCAGTGGGGGACAGTATGGCTACACCTTC